The clone carrying this T cell receptor (beta chain) has a single count. The sample is drawn from a study of OX40 agonist ivuxolimab in advanced cancers. As for the study in general: Dose-escalation patients suffered from hepatocellular carcinoma, melanoma, renal cell or head and neck cancer.

The protocol was immunoSEQ multiplex PCR, while the TCRdb copy is restricted to in-frame clones and leaves out a portion. The table has about 42,000 clones, 65% to 85% seen once. Germline V gene lookup returns CDR1 SGHAT and CDR2 FQNNGV. This CDR3 has 17 residues. Trimming at V came to 0 bases and at J to 2 bases, leaving 5 bases not matched to a gene. The chain employs TRBV11-2 and TRBJ2-2, with TRBD1 identical over 8 bases. This sample comprised CD4+ or CD8+ T cells sorted from blood, obtained in a trial of the OX40 agonist ivuxolimab. This clonotype was obtained from an adult with an advanced solid tumor such as melanoma, head and neck, liver or kidney cancer. The CDR3 DNA reads as TGTGCCAGCAGCTTAGATCAGCAGGGGGCAAACACCGGGGAGCTGTTTTTT. It encodes CASSLDQQGANTGELFF.